These T cell receptor beta chains were read from a single sample in a study of cytomegalovirus exposure and HLA in healthy donors. Using immunoSEQ multiplex PCR, the repertoire was profiled, and TCRdb retains in-frame clones only, with some absent. The table includes approximately 150,000 clones, roughly 80% detected once. Source material: PBMCs. Receptor source: a human donor in good health. Each CDR3 is given with its conserved first and last residue. D genes are given only for firm matches.

TRBJ1-1 - TRBV6-5 CASSYSGHEAFF
TRBJ1-2 TRBD1 TRBV13 CASSSTRTGGDRGRDGYTF
TRBJ2-2 TRBD1 TRBV5-1 CASSSPGQGSGELFF
TRBJ2-5 TRBD1 TRBV7-2 CASSSHSGQKETQYF
TRBJ1-4 - TRBV10-3 CAISGTMGEKLFF
TRBJ1-1 TRBD1 TRBV19 CASSPGQGATEAFF
- TRBD1 TRBV2 CACRSTGENYEQYF
TRBJ1-5 - TRBV6-6 CASSPNNQPQHF
TRBJ2-7 - TRBV5-1 CASSLVWRVPYEQYF
TRBJ2-1 TRBD1 TRBV5-6 CASSEAGTGIYNEQFF
TRBJ2-3 - TRBV18 CASSPPEGFASTDTQYF
TRBJ2-1 - TRBV6-6 CASRQPGHVYEEFF
TRBJ1-2 - TRBV5-6 CASSLVTGVNGYPF
TRBJ2-7 - TRBV5-1 CASSADSSYEQYF
TRBJ2-7 - TRBV28 CASRGRSPSYEQYF
TRBJ2-7 - TRBV6-5 CASSRTLRTDEQYF
TRBJ2-5 - TRBV7-6 CASSTTPGGGETQYF
TRBJ1-2 - TRBV19 CASRPGWDYGYTF
TRBJ1-1 TRBD1 TRBV6-5 CASSSGTDMNTEAFF
TRBJ2-1 TRBD1 TRBV9 CASSPGRGYNEQFF
TRBJ1-1 - TRBV5-6 CASSLDRRGVTEAFF
TRBJ2-3 - TRBV15 CATSRGTGGGDTQYF
- TRBD1 TRBV5-4 CASSLPGTVNYEQYF
TRBJ2-2 TRBD1 TRBV5-1 CASSLSGTGVSGELFF
TRBJ2-7 - TRBV4-3 CASSQAHGGQGEQYF
TRBJ2-7 TRBD2 TRBV19 CASSTIAGGTYEQYF
TRBJ2-5 - TRBV5-1 CASSSRGETQYF
TRBJ1-1 - TRBV29-1 CSVEYRADTEAFF
TRBJ1-6 TRBD1 TRBV7-9 CASSPDRGGSYNSPLHF
TRBJ1-1 - TRBV6-5 CASRWDYSRSEAFF
TRBJ2-7 - TRBV7-9 CASSHRDLAYEQYF
TRBJ2-1 - TRBV7-7 CASSPAGADYNEQFF
TRBJ1-1 TRBD1 TRBV2 CASSLQGAGAEAFF
TRBJ2-7 TRBD2 TRBV11-3 CASSTTGTSGVHEQYF
TRBJ1-2 TRBD1 TRBV2 CASTRTGFEYGYTF
TRBJ2-5 - TRBV7-9 CASSLAAAGPETQYF
TRBJ2-1 - TRBV5-4 CASSFSWAEQFF
TRBJ2-2 TRBD2 TRBV5-4 CASSVRTSGPTGELFF
TRBJ2-7 - TRBV11-3 CASSFIEHYEQYF
TRBJ2-7 - TRBV11-2 CASSLVSGSYEQYF
TRBJ1-5 - TRBV6-1 CASSDGTYSNQPQHF
TRBJ2-5 - TRBV5-6 CASSRDYPQGTQYF
TRBJ2-5 TRBD2 TRBV7-9 CASSPRGLAVEETQYF
TRBJ2-5 - TRBV25-1 CASSDETGKETQYF
TRBJ1-4 - TRBV6-6 CASRSTFYRREEKLFF
TRBJ2-7 TRBD2 TRBV7-2 CASSEDGGAYEQYF
TRBJ2-7 TRBD2 TRBV7-6 CASSFGTSGGYEQYF
TRBJ1-3 - TRBV6-5 CASTESGDGNTIYF
TRBJ2-6 - TRBV19 CASSITAPGANVLTF
TRBJ1-5 TRBD1 TRBV6-7 CASIDRDRGLGQPQHF
TRBJ1-2 TRBD1 TRBV2 CASSETRTGAFYGYTF
TRBJ2-1 TRBD2 TRBV10-3 CATLAEYNEQFF
TRBJ2-1 TRBD1 TRBV5-1 CASSPQQGADGEQFF
TRBJ1-6 - TRBV5-6 CASSELQGVGNSPLHF
TRBJ2-5 TRBD2 TRBV11-3 CASSSGLADQETQYF